These 31 T cell receptor beta chains were all obtained from the same sample, sequenced in a study of blood T cell repertoires in COVID-19 (dated by TCRdb to about 2020). Libraries were made using the immunoSEQ multiplex PCR assay. TCRdb obtained this table from immuneACCESS and retained in-frame rearrangements with V and J assigned. These tables miss some clones; where compared with another copy, unresolved V genes account for less than half of the shortfall, and the remainder is unexplained. Within this sample are roughly 280,000 clones, with around 90% of them counted one time only. The leading ten clones occupy 2.8% of the sample. Sequencing input: PBMCs or T cells enriched from blood (not recorded which). Source of these receptors: a man in his forties who had been exposed to COVID-19.

The genes are TRBV12-3 or TRBV12-4 and TRBJ1-2; maybe TRBD1 (6 bases). The CDR3 runs to 13 residues. Trimming removed 5 bases at V and 4 bases at J, with 11 bases between. CDR3 region: CASSQQGAYGYTF. The CDR3 nucleotides are TGTGCCAGCAGTCAACAGGGAGCCTATGGCTACACCTTC.

The gene calls are TRBV18 and TRBJ2-2, with no clear D. CDR3 size: 16 residues. V gave up 2 bases and J gave up 0 bases, with 10 bases separating them. Germline values: CDR1 KGHSH, CDR2 LQKENI. CDR3 coding DNA: TGTGCCAGCTCACCAGCGGTCCGCACGAACACCGGGGAGCTGTTTTTT. This translates into CASSPAVRTNTGELFF.

This chain uses TRBV19 with TRBJ1-2, with 7 bases that match TRBD1. The CDR3 covers 13 residues. V shed 4 bases and J 5 bases; nucleotides not matched to a gene: 4. Looked up from germline, CDR1 is LNHDA and CDR2 is SQIVND (reference sequence). The CDR3 protein is CASSTDRVYGYTF. The CDR3 DNA is TGTGCCAGTAGTACCGACAGGGTATATGGCTACACCTTC.

This rearrangement joins TRBV19 to TRBJ1-3, with D uncertain. Per germline, CDR1 LNHDA and CDR2 SQIVND (reference sequence). CDR3 length: 17 residues. Trimming took 5 bases from V and 0 from J, leaving 17 bases between them. The CDR3 sequence is CASSARTTASSGNTIYF. The CDR3 bases are TGTGCCAGTAGTGCAAGAACGACTGCTAGCTCTGGAAACACCATATATTTT.

The J gene is TRBJ2-7, the V gene TRBV10-2; D gene uncertain. With 5 bases removed from V and 3 bases from J, the gap between germline ends came to 14 bases. CDR3 length equals 14 residues. CDR1 is WSHSY and CDR2 is SAAADI in the germline V gene. The CDR3: CASSSRRTLYEQYF. CDR3 sequence (DNA): TGCGCCAGCAGTTCGCGGAGAACTCTCTACGAGCAGTACTTC.

The chain employs TRBV29-1 and TRBJ2-3, with D uncertain. The CDR3 runs 13 residues. CDR1 and CDR2 from the germline V gene are SQVTM and ANQGSEA. V was shortened by 1 base and J by 5 bases, with 10 bases between the two germline ends. Here the CDR3 DNA reads TGCAGCGTTGAAGTGGGCTCGCGAGATACGCAGTATTTT. Amino acid sequence: CSVEVGSRDTQYF.

This rearrangement joins TRBV5-4 to TRBJ2-7, with a tentative D call TRBD2 (7 bases). From germline, CDR1 is SGHNT and CDR2 YYREEE (reference sequence). V lost 4 bases to trimming and J lost 7 bases, with 15 bases between them. The CDR3 is 13 residues long. Here the CDR3 DNA reads TGTGCCAGCAGCGATGCGGGGGCCCCGGAGCAGTACTTC. Protein sequence: CASSDAGAPEQYF.

In its sample, this clone was seen once. This chain connects TRBV7-3 to TRBJ2-3; 8 nucleotides agree with TRBD1. Germline values: CDR1 SGHTA, CDR2 FQGTGA. The CDR3 loop spans 16 amino acids. The V gene end was trimmed by 5 bases and the J gene end by 0 bases; junction bases not matched to a gene: 7. In DNA, the CDR3 is TGTGCCAGCAGCCCGAACAGGGGGACTAGCACAGATACGCAGTATTTT. Amino acid sequence: CASSPNRGTSTDTQYF.

The rearrangement links TRBV7-2 to TRBJ2-7, with 7 bases identical to TRBD1. CDR1 and CDR2 (germline): SGHTA, FQGNSA. This CDR3 spans 14 amino acids. V lost 6 bases to trimming and J lost 3 bases; unmatched junction nucleotides: 8. CDR3 sequence: CASRQGQVFYEQYF. The CDR3 region has the DNA TGTGCCAGCAGACAAGGACAGGTATTCTACGAGCAGTACTTC.

The chain links TRBV9 to TRBJ2-1, with 11 bases aligning to TRBD2. CDR3 length: 17 amino acids. V trimming: 5 bases; J trimming: 3 bases; junction bases outside the gene matches: 10. CDR1 SGDLS and CDR2 YYNGEE come from the germline V gene. The CDR3 bases are TGTGCCAGCAGTTTCCTGACTAGCGGGGAAAACTACAATGAGCAGTTCTTC. Translation: CASSFLTSGENYNEQFF.

The CDR3 reads CASSISGVGEQYF. CDR3 DNA: TGTGCCAGTAGTATATCGGGGGTAGGGGAGCAGTACTTC. The chain has TRBV19 and TRBJ2-7; D may be TRBD2 (6 bases). Germline V gene sequence: CDR1 LNHDA, CDR2 SQIVND (reference sequence). Trimming removed 2 bases from V and 7 bases from J, with 12 bases in between. CDR3 length: 13 residues.

The CDR3, as DNA: TGTGCCAGCAGTTCCGGGGGACAGGCATACGAGCAGTACTTC. Translating gives CASSSGGQAYEQYF. This sequence joins TRBV6-5 and TRBJ2-7, with 8 bases fitting TRBD1. With V trimmed by 4 bases and J by 4 bases, 6 bases remained unmatched. The CDR3 consists of 14 residues. CDR1 and CDR2 from the germline V gene are MNHEY and SVGAGI.

V and J are TRBV5-1 and TRBJ1-1; 7 nucleotides line up with TRBD1. Germline values: CDR1 SGHRS, CDR2 YFSETQ. V trimming: 6 bases; J trimming: 2 bases; junction bases outside the gene matches: 4. CDR3 length: 13 amino acids. CDR3 loop: CASTRDRNTEAFF. The CDR3 DNA sequence: TGCGCCAGCACCCGGGACAGAAACACTGAAGCTTTCTTT.

The genes are TRBV6-5 and TRBJ2-1, with D possibly matching TRBD1 (6 bases). The CDR3 contains 15 residues. CDR1 and CDR2 from the germline V gene are MNHEY and SVGAGI. The V end lost 6 bases, the J end lost 2 bases, and 14 bases lay between the germline ends. In DNA form, the CDR3 reads TGTGCCAGCAGATTGGGACACCAAACCTACAATGAGCAGTTCTTC. It is translated as CASRLGHQTYNEQFF.

The rearrangement joins TRBV6-5 to TRBJ2-3; a weak D match, TRBD1 (5 bases). The length of the CDR3 is 14 residues. With 6 bases removed from V and 6 bases from J, the gap between germline ends came to 16 bases. In germline, CDR1 is MNHEY, CDR2 SVGAGI. The CDR3 DNA sequence: TGTGCCAGCAGATTGGACACGGCATCGGATACGCAGTATTTT. Translation gives CASRLDTASDTQYF.

The chain links TRBV6-5 to TRBJ2-5, with D maybe TRBD1 (5 bases). The CDR3 is 15 residues long. The germline CDR1 and CDR2 sequences are MNHEY and SVGAGI. V lost 4 bases and J lost 5, with 17 bases in between. CDR3 protein: CASSSEPGARETQYF. CDR3 nucleotide sequence: TGTGCCAGCAGTTCCGAACCTGGGGCCAGGGAGACCCAGTACTTC.

This chain links TRBV5-6 with TRBJ2-3, with D perhaps matching TRBD2 (6 bases). The CDR3 totals 15 residues. V dropped 0 bases and J dropped 3 bases, with 11 bases sitting between them. From germline, CDR1 is SGHDT and CDR2 YYEEEE. The chain's CDR3 is CASSLVASVTDTQYF. The CDR3 region has the DNA TGTGCCAGCAGCTTGGTAGCTAGCGTGACAGATACGCAGTATTTT.

This clone was picked up one time. The chain combines TRBV7-9 with TRBJ2-7, with D tentatively TRBD2 (6 bases). V lost 4 bases and J 3 bases, leaving 13 bases between the germline ends. The CDR3 totals 14 residues. Germline V gene lookup returns CDR1 SEHNR and CDR2 FQNEAQ (reference sequence). CDR3 DNA sequence: TGTGCCAGCAGCTATGACTCTAGCGTCTACGAGCAGTACTTC. It is translated as CASSYDSSVYEQYF.

The V gene is TRBV5-4, the J gene TRBJ2-1; D unresolved. In germline, CDR1 is SGHNT, CDR2 YYREEE (reference sequence). This CDR3 contains 13 residues. V was shortened by 2 bases and J by 10 bases, with 13 bases between the two germline ends. CDR3 DNA: TGTGCCAGCAGCTTTCCCGAAGAGAGGGAGCAGTTCTTC. As protein: CASSFPEEREQFF.

The V and J genes are TRBV24-1 and TRBJ2-2, with 7 bases matching TRBD2. Germline CDR1 is KGHDR and CDR2 is SFDVKD. This CDR3 has 15 residues. The V and J ends lost 6 bases and 7 bases, in that order; junction bases with no gene match: 10. Here the CDR3 reads CATSLGRAGIGELFF. The CDR3 nucleotides read TGTGCCACCAGTTTGGGAAGAGCGGGAATCGGGGAGCTGTTTTTT.

The chain couples TRBV14 to TRBJ2-3; TRBD1 might be the D (5 bases). Germline values: CDR1 SGHDN, CDR2 FVKESK. The CDR3 totals 16 residues. V was cut by 3 bases and J by 6 bases, with 19 bases left in between. CDR3 loop: CASSHPPAGLGDTQYF. The CDR3 DNA reads TGTGCCAGCAGCCACCCCCCGGCAGGGCTAGGGGATACGCAGTATTTT.

The rearrangement joins TRBV7-2 to TRBJ2-3; the match to TRBD2 covers 9 bases. V lost 3 bases to trimming and J lost 5 bases; unmatched junction nucleotides: 12. The V gene's germline CDR1 is SGHTA and CDR2 FQGNSA. The CDR3 runs 17 residues. DNA for the CDR3: TGTGCCAGCAGCTTGGGGGCCCCGACTAGCGGTTTAGATACGCAGTATTTT. It specifies CASSLGAPTSGLDTQYF.

The CDR3 DNA reads TGTGCCAGCAGTGGACAGGGGACTTCGTACCAAGAGACCCAGTACTTC. Protein: CASSGQGTSYQETQYF. The J gene is TRBJ2-5, the V gene TRBV2; 8 bases line up with TRBD1. Trimming cost V 4 bases and J 0 bases; bases outside gene matches: 7. Germline V lookup: CDR1 SNHLY, CDR2 FYNNEI. The CDR3 covers 16 residues. Combining the CDR3 with reference TRBV2 and TRBJ2-5 gives the whole variable domain EPEVTQTPSHQVTQMGQEVILRCVPISNHLYFYWYRQILGQKVEFLVSFYNNEISEKSEIFDDQFSVERPDGSNFTLKIRSTKLEDSAMYFCASSGQGTSYQETQYFGPGTRLLVL.

The chain carries TRBV6-2 or TRBV6-3 and TRBJ2-2; 8 bases map to TRBD2. Per the germline V gene, CDR1 is MNHEY and CDR2 is SVGEGT. Trimming at V came to 3 bases and at J to 5 bases, leaving 8 bases not matched to a gene. This CDR3 has 16 amino acids. CDR3 coding DNA: TGTGCCAGCAGTTATCCGGGACTAGGGAAAACCGGGGAGCTGTTTTTT. Protein: CASSYPGLGKTGELFF.

This chain connects TRBV28 to TRBJ2-7, with 7 bases identical to TRBD1. The CDR3 sequence is 17 residues long. The V gene end was trimmed by 2 bases and the J gene end by 3 bases; junction bases not matched to a gene: 13. Per germline, CDR1 MDHEN and CDR2 SYDVKM. CDR3 sequence reads: CASSLRTGQDLYYEQYF. Here the CDR3 DNA reads TGTGCCAGCAGTTTAAGAACCGGACAGGACTTATACTACGAGCAGTACTTC.

The J gene is TRBJ2-7, the V gene TRBV18; no clear D. Germline CDR1 reads KGHSH; CDR2 reads LQKENI. The V end lost 1 base, the J end lost 2 bases, and 9 bases lay between the germline ends. This CDR3 is 14 amino acids long. This chain's CDR3 is CASSPRLDTYEQYF. The CDR3, as DNA: TGTGCCAGCTCACCACGCCTAGATACCTACGAGCAGTACTTC.

The rearrangement uses TRBV14 and TRBJ1-1, with D unresolved. Trimming cost V 0 bases and J 2 bases, with 13 bases left between them. Germline CDR1 SGHDN, CDR2 FVKESK. This CDR3 contains 16 residues. The CDR3 coding sequence is TGTGCCAGCAGCCAAGAGCTCCGGGGAATTAACACTGAAGCTTTCTTT. Its protein is CASSQELRGINTEAFF.

V usage is TRBV9 and J usage is TRBJ2-7; TRBD2 agrees at 7 bases. The CDR3 is 15 amino acids. After removal of 3 bases from V and 0 bases from J, the junction contained 6 bases not matched to a gene. The germline V gene has CDR1 SGDLS and CDR2 YYNGEE. As DNA, the CDR3 is TGTGCCAGCAGCGCGGACCTAGCGGACTCCTACGAGCAGTACTTC. It yields the protein CASSADLADSYEQYF. Using reference TRBV9 and TRBJ2-7 for the parts outside the CDR3, the full variable domain is DSGVTQTPKHLITATGQRVTLRCSPRSGDLSVYWYQQSLDQGLQFLIQYYNGEERAKGNILERFSAQQFPDLHSELNLSSLELGDSALYFCASSADLADSYEQYFGPGTRLTVT.

The chain joins TRBV4-1 to TRBJ2-1; TRBD1 agrees at 10 bases. The V and J ends lost 2 bases and 7 bases, in that order; junction bases with no gene match: 5. Germline V gene data show CDR1 as MGHRA and CDR2 as YSYEKL. This CDR3 spans 15 amino acids. Here the CDR3 DNA reads TGCGCCAGCAGCCAACGACAGGGGGCGGGGAATGAGCAGTTCTTC. Translated, it gives CASSQRQGAGNEQFF.

V gene TRBV7-6 combines with J gene TRBJ2-5, with 11 bases fitting TRBD1. This CDR3 is built from 15 residues. With V trimmed by 5 bases and J by 4 bases, 6 bases remained unmatched. Germline CDR1 is SGHVS and CDR2 is FNYEAQ. Written as DNA, the CDR3 is TGTGCCAGCAGCCCCACGGGGACAGGGGGAGAGACCCAGTACTTC. Protein: CASSPTGTGGETQYF.

The rearrangement uses TRBV7-2 and TRBJ2-7, with 10 bases lining up with TRBD2. Trimming at V came to 3 bases and at J to 6 bases, leaving 2 bases not matched to a gene. The CDR3 extends over 13 amino acids. Germline V lookup: CDR1 SGHTA, CDR2 FQGNSA. CDR3 coding DNA: TGTGCCAGCAGCTTTGGACTAGCGGCCGAGCAGTACTTC. Translated: CASSFGLAAEQYF. The full variable domain, its missing parts supplied by reference TRBV7-2 and TRBJ2-7, is GAGVSQSPSNKVTEKGKDVELRCDPISGHTALYWYRQSLGQGLEFLIYFQGNSAPDKSGLPSDRFSAERTGGSVSTLTIQRTQQEDSAVYLCASSFGLAAEQYFGPGTRLTVT.